Below are 8 T cell receptor beta chains sequenced from a single sample in a study of cytomegalovirus exposure and HLA in healthy donors. The primer mix had 60 Vbeta and 13 Jbeta primers. Clones were read by immunoSEQ multiplex PCR, and TCRdb kept only the in-frame ones, dropping some. The repertoire holds more than 85,000 clones, with roughly 9.4% as singletons. Sequences were obtained from PBMCs. The receptors were gathered from a man aged 45-60 years in good health and CMV-seropositive.

V and J are TRBV21-1 and TRBJ2-7; no DNA check was done on the table's D call, TRBD2. TRBV21-1 is a documented pseudogene. CDR3 size: 9 residues. This chain's CDR3 is CASREMGGF. The CDR3 bases are TGTGCCAGCAGGGAGATGGGAGGCTTC.

V usage is TRBV4-1 and J usage is TRBJ1-2, with 8 nucleotides matching TRBD1. Trimming cost V 2 bases and J 5 bases; bases outside gene matches: 7. The length of the CDR3 is 15 residues. From germline, CDR1 is MGHRA and CDR2 YSYEKL. The CDR3 loop is CASSQSSDRGYGYTF. The CDR3, as DNA: TGCGCCAGCAGCCAAAGCAGCGACAGGGGATATGGCTACACCTTC.

This chain joins TRBV6-1 and TRBJ1-5, with D hard to call. The V gene's germline CDR1 is MNHNS and CDR2 SASEGT. The CDR3 sequence is 16 residues long. Deletions cut 3 bases from V and 2 bases from J, with 14 bases between. For the CDR3, the DNA is TGTGCCAGCAGTGACTTGGGAAAGAGGGGCAATCAGCCCCAGCATTTT. As protein: CASSDLGKRGNQPQHF.

This clone was found a few times. The chain recombines TRBV19 with TRBJ1-5; 9 bases line up with TRBD1. V was clipped by 4 bases and J by 2 bases; unmatched bases: 9. Germline assignment: CDR1 LNHDA and CDR2 SQIVND (reference sequence). CDR3 length: 17 residues. The chain's CDR3 is CASSTPGQGMGNQPQHF. The CDR3 region has the DNA TGTGCCAGTAGTACACCGGGACAGGGTATGGGCAATCAGCCCCAGCATTTT.

The chain joins TRBV6-5 to TRBJ2-5; 9 positions agree with TRBD2. Germline V gene data show CDR1 as MNHEY and CDR2 as SVGAGI. V dropped 2 bases and J dropped 4; count of bases not matched to a gene: 5. This CDR3 has 15 residues. The CDR3 loop is CASSYGGLAPETQYF. CDR3 nucleotides: TGTGCCAGCAGTTACGGCGGACTAGCGCCAGAGACCCAGTACTTC.

This clone has a handful of counts. The V call is TRBV4-1, the J call TRBJ1-5, with a possible D match to TRBD1 (5 bases). V was pared by 0 bases and J by 9 bases, with 18 bases between. The CDR3 is made up of 16 amino acids. Germline-derived CDR1 and CDR2 are MGHRA and YSYEKL. CDR3 in amino acids: CASSQEAGVSFSPQHF. In DNA form, the CDR3 reads TGCGCCAGCAGCCAAGAGGCGGGGGTTTCTTTCTCGCCCCAGCATTTT.

This clone was detected a few times. This sequence joins TRBV18 and TRBJ2-2; 13 bases align to TRBD2. This CDR3 is 17 amino acids long. Germline values: CDR1 KGHSH, CDR2 LQKENI. V was clipped by 5 bases and J by 6 bases; unmatched bases: 9. The CDR3 coding sequence is TGTGCCAGCTCATCAAAGGGACTAGCGGGAATTGCCGGGGAGCTGTTTTTT. Protein sequence: CASSSKGLAGIAGELFF.

The chain joins TRBV6-5 to TRBJ1-1; 10 nucleotides line up with TRBD1. Germline V gene data show CDR1 as MNHEY and CDR2 as SVGAGI. CDR3 size: 15 residues. Trimming removed 5 bases from V and 0 bases from J; junction bases left unmatched: 3. In nucleotides, the CDR3 is TGTGCCAGCAGTGGGACAGGGGTGATGAACACTGAAGCTTTCTTT. Its translation is CASSGTGVMNTEAFF.